This record looks at one TCR beta chain sequence and its context. Its antigen remains unidentified. There are 13 residues in the CDR3. The V and J ends lost 5 bases and 8 bases respectively, with 12 bases between them. Germline CDR1 and CDR2: SEHNR and FQNEAQ (reference sequence). The sample comes from a study of T cell responses to AZD1222 COVID-19 vaccine. Regarding the study as a whole: Most donors were white British, females outnumbered males, and clonal diversity was possibly underestimated. Following two doses of AZD1222, Spike-specific TCR breadth and depth rose. Among those given AZD1222, only five or six were seropositive at baseline.

Produced via immunoSEQ multiplex PCR; TCRdb's table is partial and in-frame only. This sample carries 150,000 or so clones, more than 75% of them seen once, and the ten largest clones take about 3.8%. The receptor's source is an adult in good health. The sample was peripheral blood, taken on day 0 of MenACWY control vaccination. The V and J genes are TRBV7-9 and TRBJ1-4; D call uncertain. In DNA, the CDR3 is TGTGCCAGCAGCCTCGATTCGAACGAAAAACTGTTTTTT. Translation: CASSLDSNEKLFF.